The T cell receptor (beta chain) under discussion was sequenced for a study of technical replicates of blood from a few donors. Trimming took 5 bases from V and 4 from J; bases not matched to a gene: 4. The CDR3 covers 14 residues. In germline, CDR1 is MGHRA, CDR2 YSYEKL. The protocol was immunoSEQ multiplex PCR, while the TCRdb copy is restricted to in-frame clones and leaves out a portion. Altogether around 80,000 clones are present, 93% being singletons, with the ten largest covering 0.24%. V usage is TRBV4-1 and J usage is TRBJ2-3, with 9 bases aligning to TRBD2. Sequenced sample: T cells isolated from PBMCs. This TCR derives from a human donor in good health. The CDR3 sequence: CASSRTSVADTQYF. For the CDR3, the DNA is TGCGCCAGCAGCAGGACTAGCGTGGCAGATACGCAGTATTTT.